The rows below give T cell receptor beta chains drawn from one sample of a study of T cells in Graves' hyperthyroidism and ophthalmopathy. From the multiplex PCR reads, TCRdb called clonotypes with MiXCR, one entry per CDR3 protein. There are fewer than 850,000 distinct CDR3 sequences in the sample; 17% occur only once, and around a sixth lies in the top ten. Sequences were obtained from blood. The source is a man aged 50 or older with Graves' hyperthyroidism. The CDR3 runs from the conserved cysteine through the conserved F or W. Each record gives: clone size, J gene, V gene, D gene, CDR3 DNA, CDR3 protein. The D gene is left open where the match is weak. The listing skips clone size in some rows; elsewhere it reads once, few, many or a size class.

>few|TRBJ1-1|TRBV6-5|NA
TGTGCCAGCAGTTACGAACGCTTTTCGAACACTGAAGCTTTCTTT
CASSYERFSNTEAFF
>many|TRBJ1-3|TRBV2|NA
TGTGCCAGCAGTGATGGTTATGGAAACACCATATATTTT
CASSDGYGNTIYF
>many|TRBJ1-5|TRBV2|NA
TGTGCCAGCAGTGAAATGGGGTATCTGGGGCAGCCCCAGCATTTT
CASSEMGYLGQPQHF
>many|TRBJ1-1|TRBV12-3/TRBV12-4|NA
TGTGCCAGCAGTCGACAGGACATGAACACTGAAGCTTTCTTT
CASSRQDMNTEAFF
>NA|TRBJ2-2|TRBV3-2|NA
TGTGCCAGCAGCCAAATCTTTTACACCGGGGAGCTGTTTTTT
CASSQIFYTGELFF
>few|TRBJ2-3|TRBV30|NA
TGTGCCTCCCTGGGACCTAGCACAGATACGCAGTATTTT
CASLGPSTDTQYF
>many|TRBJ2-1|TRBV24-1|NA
TGTGCCCAGCAAGGGGATCTGGACAATGAGCAGTTCTTC
CAQQGDLDNEQFF
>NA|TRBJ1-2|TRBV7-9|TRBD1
TGTGCCACCAGGAAAGGGGGCTCGGGAGGCTACACCTTC
CATRKGGSGGYTF
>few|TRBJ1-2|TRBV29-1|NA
TGCAGCGTTTCGGGCCGATTTAACTATGGCTACACCTTC
CSVSGRFNYGYTF
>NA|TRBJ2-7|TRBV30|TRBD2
TGTGCCTGGGGTAAGACTAGCGGTATCTACGAGCAGTACTTC
CAWGKTSGIYEQYF
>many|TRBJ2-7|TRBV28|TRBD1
TGTGCCAGCAGTCCGGGACAGGGGAGGGACGAGCAGTACTTC
CASSPGQGRDEQYF
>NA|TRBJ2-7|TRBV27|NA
TGTGCCAGCAGCTGGACGGAGGAGTCCTACGAGCAGTACTTC
CASSWTEESYEQYF
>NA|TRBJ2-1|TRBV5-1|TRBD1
TGCGCCAGCAGCTTGGTTAGGACAGGGGTCGGCAATGAGCAGTTCTTC
CASSLVRTGVGNEQFF
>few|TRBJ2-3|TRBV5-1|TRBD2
TGCGCCAGCAGCTTGAGTCCAGCGGGGGTTACTTCGTTAGGCTCAGATACGCAGTATTTT
CASSLSPAGVTSLGSDTQYF
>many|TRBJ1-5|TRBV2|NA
TGTGCCAGCAGTGATATGTTGGCTAGCAATCAGCCCCAGCATTTT
CASSDMLASNQPQHF
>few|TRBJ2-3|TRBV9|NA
TGTGCCAGCAGCGTAGGGACCCCAGATACGCAGTATTTT
CASSVGTPDTQYF
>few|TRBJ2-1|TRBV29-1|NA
TGCAGCGGGATGCGTGGGGTCTCCTACAATGAGCAGTTCTTC
CSGMRGVSYNEQFF
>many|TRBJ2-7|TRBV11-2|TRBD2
TGTGCCAGCAGCTTAGGGGCGGGAGGGCACTACGAGCAGTACTTC
CASSLGAGGHYEQYF
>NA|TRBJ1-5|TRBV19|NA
TGTGCCAGTAGGACCTTACGGACGGGACAAAATCAGCCCCAGCATTTT
CASRTLRTGQNQPQHF
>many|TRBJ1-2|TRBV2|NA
TGTGCCAGCAGCACCAGGGGAACGTTTGGCTACACCTTC
CASSTRGTFGYTF
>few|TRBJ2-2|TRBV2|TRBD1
TGTGCCAGCGAAAGCGCCGGGACAGGGGTCGACACCGGGGAGCTGTTTTTT
CASESAGTGVDTGELFF
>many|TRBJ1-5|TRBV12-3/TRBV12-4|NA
TGTGCCAGTACACAGGGAAATCAGCCCCAGCATTTT
CASTQGNQPQHF
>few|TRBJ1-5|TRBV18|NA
TGTGCCAGCTCACCCCGCCGTCAGGGTCAGCCCCAGCATTTT
CASSPRRQGQPQHF
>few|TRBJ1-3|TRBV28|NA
TGTGCCAGCAGTTTAATGAGACTCTCTGGAAACACCATATATTTT
CASSLMRLSGNTIYF
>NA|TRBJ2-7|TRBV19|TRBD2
TGTGCCAGTAGTATAGGAGCGGGAGTCTCCGAGCAGTACTTC
CASSIGAGVSEQYF